Included here is one T cell receptor beta chain sequence, with context. Trimming shortened V by 6 bases and J by 7 bases, and 19 bases separated the two germline ends. CDR3 length: 15 amino acids. CDR1 is MNHEY and CDR2 is SMNVEV in the germline V gene (reference sequence). This sample was included in a study of blood T cell repertoires in COVID-19. About the research overall: The samples span acute and convalescent COVID-19 from the United States, Italy and Spain. The analysed material was cDNA or gDNA that came from T cells, B-cell-depleted T cells, or PBMCs.

Methods used by the authors: How many nucleated cells were present was estimated from reference gene primer amplification. The table came from immunoSEQ multiplex PCR; TCRdb's copy has only in-frame clones and leaves some out. That table is the source of V, J and clone size, and D and trimming were worked out from the DNA. The table lists approximately 230,000 clones, around 85% of them singletons, with about 8.1% in the top ten. The sequence came from an elderly man with acute or convalescent COVID-19. The gene calls are TRBV27 and TRBJ1-5, with D maybe TRBD1 (6 bases). The sequenced material came from peripheral blood. Here the CDR3 reads CASRASGALTQPQHF. The CDR3 nucleotides read TGTGCCAGCAGGGCCTCAGGGGCGCTTACCCAGCCCCAGCATTTT.